The 3 T cell receptor beta chains presented below share a single source sample, sequenced in a study of vaccination effects on CD4 cells after COVID-19. Subsequent to roughly 9 days of culture, CD4+ T cells were isolated. Participants completed two doses of the BNT162b2 or mRNA-1273 vaccine. Only in-frame clones appear in the TCRdb table, and some are missing; sequencing was by immunoSEQ multiplex PCR. In the table there are approximately 66,000 clones, 70% to 85% of which are singletons. Their antigens are not known. The sequences come from CD4+ T cells from PBMCs cultured without peptide, collected after COVID-19 vaccination. These receptors were obtained from a human donor who received a COVID-19 vaccine.

This clone was detected a few times. V and J are TRBV9 and TRBJ2-1, with TRBD1 identical over 8 bases. This CDR3 region has 17 residues. Germline V gene sequence: CDR1 SGDLS, CDR2 YYNGEE. Losses at the gene ends were 3 bases for V and 7 bases for J; bases not matched to a gene: 15. CDR3 in amino acids: CASSAYRQGTILNEQFF. CDR3 bases: TGTGCCAGCAGCGCATATCGACAGGGGACAATTTTGAATGAGCAGTTCTTC.

This chain uses TRBV5-1 with TRBJ2-5; TRBD2 aligns across 10 bases. This CDR3 has 15 amino acids. Germline-derived CDR1 and CDR2 are SGHRS and YFSETQ. With V trimmed by 4 bases and J by 8 bases, 11 bases remained unmatched. The CDR3 region has the DNA TGCGCCAGCAGCCGGGAGGGATCTAGCGGGGGTACCCAGTACTTC. It encodes CASSREGSSGGTQYF.

The genes are TRBV19 and TRBJ1-5; D is undetermined. Deletions cut 5 bases from V and 7 bases from J, with 18 bases between. The CDR3 contains 15 residues. Germline V gene lookup returns CDR1 LNHDA and CDR2 SQIVND (reference sequence). The chain's CDR3 is CASSLGQAFDQPQHF. Written as DNA, the CDR3 is TGTGCCAGTAGTCTCGGGCAGGCTTTTGACCAGCCCCAGCATTTT.